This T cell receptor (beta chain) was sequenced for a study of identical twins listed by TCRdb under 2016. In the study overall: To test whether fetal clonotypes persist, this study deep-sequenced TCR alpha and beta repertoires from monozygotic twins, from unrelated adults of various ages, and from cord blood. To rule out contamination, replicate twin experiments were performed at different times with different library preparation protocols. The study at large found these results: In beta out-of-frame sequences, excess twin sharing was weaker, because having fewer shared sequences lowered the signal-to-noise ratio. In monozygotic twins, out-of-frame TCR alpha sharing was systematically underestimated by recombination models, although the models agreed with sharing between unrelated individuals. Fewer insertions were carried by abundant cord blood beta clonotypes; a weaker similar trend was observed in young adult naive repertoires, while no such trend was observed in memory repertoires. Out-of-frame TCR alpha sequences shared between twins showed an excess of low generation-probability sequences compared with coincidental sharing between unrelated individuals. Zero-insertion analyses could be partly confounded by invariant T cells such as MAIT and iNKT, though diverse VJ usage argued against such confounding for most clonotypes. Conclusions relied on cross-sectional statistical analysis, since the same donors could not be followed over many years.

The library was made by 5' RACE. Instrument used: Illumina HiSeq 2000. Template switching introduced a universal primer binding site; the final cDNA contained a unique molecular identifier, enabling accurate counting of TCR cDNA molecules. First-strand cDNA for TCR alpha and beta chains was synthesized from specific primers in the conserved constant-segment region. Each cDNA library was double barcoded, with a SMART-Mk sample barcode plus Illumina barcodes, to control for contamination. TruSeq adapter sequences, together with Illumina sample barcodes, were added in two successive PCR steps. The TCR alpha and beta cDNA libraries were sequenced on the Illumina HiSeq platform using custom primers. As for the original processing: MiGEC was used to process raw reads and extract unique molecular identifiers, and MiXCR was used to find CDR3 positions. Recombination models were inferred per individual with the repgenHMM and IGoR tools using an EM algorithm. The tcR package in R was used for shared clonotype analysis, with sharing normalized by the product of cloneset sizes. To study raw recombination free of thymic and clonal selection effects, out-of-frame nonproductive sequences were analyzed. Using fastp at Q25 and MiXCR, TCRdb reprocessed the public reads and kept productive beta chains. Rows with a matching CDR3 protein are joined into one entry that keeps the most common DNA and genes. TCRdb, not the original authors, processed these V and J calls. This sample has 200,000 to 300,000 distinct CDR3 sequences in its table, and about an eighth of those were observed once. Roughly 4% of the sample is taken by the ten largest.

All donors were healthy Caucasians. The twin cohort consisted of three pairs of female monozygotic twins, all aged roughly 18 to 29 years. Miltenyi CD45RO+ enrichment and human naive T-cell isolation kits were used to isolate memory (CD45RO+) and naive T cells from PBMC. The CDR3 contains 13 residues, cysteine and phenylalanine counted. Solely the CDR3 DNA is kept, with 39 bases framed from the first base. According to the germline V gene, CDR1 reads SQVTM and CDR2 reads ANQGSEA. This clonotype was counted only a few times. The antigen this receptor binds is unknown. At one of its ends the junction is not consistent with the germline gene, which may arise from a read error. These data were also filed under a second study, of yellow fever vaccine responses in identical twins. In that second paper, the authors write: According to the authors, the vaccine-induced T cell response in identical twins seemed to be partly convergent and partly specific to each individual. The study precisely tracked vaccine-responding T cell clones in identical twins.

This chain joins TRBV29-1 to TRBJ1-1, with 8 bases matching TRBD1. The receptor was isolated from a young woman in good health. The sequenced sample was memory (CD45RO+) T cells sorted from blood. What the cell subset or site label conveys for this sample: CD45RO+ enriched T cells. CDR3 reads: CSVEYRGNAEAFF. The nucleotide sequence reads TGCAGCGTTGAATACAGGGGGAACGCTGAAGCTTTCTTT.